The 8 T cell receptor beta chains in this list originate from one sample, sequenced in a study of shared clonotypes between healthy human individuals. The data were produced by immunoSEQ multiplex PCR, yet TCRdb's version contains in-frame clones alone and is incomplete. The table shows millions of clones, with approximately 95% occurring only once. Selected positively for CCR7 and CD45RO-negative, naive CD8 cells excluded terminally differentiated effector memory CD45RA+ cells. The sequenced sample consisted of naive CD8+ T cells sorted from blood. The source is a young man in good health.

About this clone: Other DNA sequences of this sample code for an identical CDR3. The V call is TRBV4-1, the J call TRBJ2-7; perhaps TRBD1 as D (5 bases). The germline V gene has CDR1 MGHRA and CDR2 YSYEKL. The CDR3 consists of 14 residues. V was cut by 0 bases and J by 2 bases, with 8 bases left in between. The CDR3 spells CASSQDTGTYEQYF. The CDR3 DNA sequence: TGCGCCAGCAGCCAAGATACAGGAACCTACGAGCAGTACTTC.

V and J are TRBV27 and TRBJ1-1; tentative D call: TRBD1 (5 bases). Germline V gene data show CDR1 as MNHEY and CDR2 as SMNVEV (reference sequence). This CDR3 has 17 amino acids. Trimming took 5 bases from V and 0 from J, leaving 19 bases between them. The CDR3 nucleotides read TGTGCCAGCAGTGCCTACCTACAGGCACCTATGAACACTGAAGCTTTCTTT. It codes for CASSAYLQAPMNTEAFF.

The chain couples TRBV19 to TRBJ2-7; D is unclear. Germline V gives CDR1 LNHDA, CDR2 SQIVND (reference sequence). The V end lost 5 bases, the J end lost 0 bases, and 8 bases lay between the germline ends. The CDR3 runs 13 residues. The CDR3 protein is CASSFSLSYEQYF. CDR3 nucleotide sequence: TGTGCCAGTAGTTTTAGCCTCTCCTACGAGCAGTACTTC.

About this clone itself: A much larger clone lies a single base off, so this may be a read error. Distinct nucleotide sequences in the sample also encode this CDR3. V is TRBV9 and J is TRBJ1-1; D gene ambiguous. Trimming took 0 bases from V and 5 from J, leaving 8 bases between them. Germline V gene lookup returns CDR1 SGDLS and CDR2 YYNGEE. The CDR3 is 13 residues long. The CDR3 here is CASSVGVGTEAFF. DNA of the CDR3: TGTGCCAGCAGCGTAGGGGTAGGGACTGAAGCTTTCTTT.

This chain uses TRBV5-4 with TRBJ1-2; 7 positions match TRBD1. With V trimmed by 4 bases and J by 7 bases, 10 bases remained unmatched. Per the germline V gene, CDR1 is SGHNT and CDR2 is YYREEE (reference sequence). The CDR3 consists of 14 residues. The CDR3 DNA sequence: TGTGCCAGCAGCCCGGAGACAGGGTTGGTTGGCTACACCTTC. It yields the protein CASSPETGLVGYTF. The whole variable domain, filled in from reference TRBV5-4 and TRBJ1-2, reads ETGVTQSPTHLIKTRGQQVTLRCSSQSGHNTVSWYQQALGQGPQFIFQYYREEENGRGNFPPRFSGLQFPNYSSELNVNALELDDSALYLCASSPETGLVGYTFGSGTRLTVV.

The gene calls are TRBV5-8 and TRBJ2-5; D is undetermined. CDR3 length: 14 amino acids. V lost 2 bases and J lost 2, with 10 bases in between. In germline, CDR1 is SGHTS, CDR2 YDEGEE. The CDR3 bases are TGTGCCAGCAGCTTAAGTCGACTTCAAGAGACCCAGTACTTC. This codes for CASSLSRLQETQYF.

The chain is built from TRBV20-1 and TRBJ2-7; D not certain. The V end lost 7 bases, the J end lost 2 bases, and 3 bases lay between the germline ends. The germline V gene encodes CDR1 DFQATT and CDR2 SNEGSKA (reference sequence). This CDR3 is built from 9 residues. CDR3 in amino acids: CSGPYEQYF. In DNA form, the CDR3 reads TGCAGTGGACCCTACGAGCAGTACTTC.

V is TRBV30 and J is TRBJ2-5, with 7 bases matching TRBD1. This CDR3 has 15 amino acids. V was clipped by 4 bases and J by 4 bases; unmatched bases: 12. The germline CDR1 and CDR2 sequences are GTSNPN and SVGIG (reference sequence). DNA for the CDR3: TGTGCCTGGAATACAGGGGCGAGGGTTGGAGAGACCCAGTACTTC. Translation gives CAWNTGARVGETQYF.